This T cell receptor (beta chain) was observed in a study of graft-versus-host responses after intestinal transplantation. On the study more broadly: Grafts were multivisceral, liver-intestinal, or isolated intestinal. After anti-thymocyte globulin induction, recipients took tacrolimus and steroids for approximately three years. Study results and limitations: Recipient bone marrow held GvH clones, some seen earlier in ileum or blood.

Some clones are missing from TCRdb's copy, which holds only in-frame ones; the method was immunoSEQ multiplex PCR. The table has tens of thousands of clones, 90% seen once. The V gene lost 2 bases and the J gene lost 2 bases, with 10 bases spanning the gap. The length of the CDR3 is 14 residues. Germline CDR1 reads WSHSY; CDR2 reads SAAADI. About this clone: Its target is unknown.

This chain joins TRBV10-2 and TRBJ2-7; D is possibly TRBD1 (5 bases). This clonotype originated in a human donor who received an intestinal transplant. Sample: unstimulated CD8+ T cells sorted from spleen or lymph node cells, taken before intestinal transplant. Written as DNA, the CDR3 is TGCGCCAGCAGTGAGAGCAGGGCTACCTACGAGCAGTACTTC. Encoded protein: CASSESRATYEQYF.